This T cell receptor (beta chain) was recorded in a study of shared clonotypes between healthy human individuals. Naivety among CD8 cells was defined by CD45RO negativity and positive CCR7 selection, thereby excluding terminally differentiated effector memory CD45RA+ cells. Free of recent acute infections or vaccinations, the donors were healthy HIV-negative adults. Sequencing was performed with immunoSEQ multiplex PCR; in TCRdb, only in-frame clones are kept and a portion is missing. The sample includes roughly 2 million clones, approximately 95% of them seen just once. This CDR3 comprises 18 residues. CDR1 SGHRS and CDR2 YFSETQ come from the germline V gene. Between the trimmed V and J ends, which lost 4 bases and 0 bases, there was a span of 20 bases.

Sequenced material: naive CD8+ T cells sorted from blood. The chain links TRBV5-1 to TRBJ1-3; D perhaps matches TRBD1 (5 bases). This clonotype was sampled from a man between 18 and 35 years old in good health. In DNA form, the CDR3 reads TGCGCCAGCAGCGGGGACGCTTACGGTGGAACCTCTGGAAACACCATATATTTT. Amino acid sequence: CASSGDAYGGTSGNTIYF.